The T cell receptor beta chain described here comes from a study of identical twins listed by TCRdb under 2016. A note on the overall study: To test whether fetal clonotypes persist, this study deep-sequenced TCR alpha and beta repertoires from monozygotic twins, from unrelated adults of various ages, and from cord blood. Replicate twin experiments were performed at different times using different library preparation protocols to rule out contamination. Broader findings and caveats from the paper: Abundant cord blood beta clonotypes carried fewer insertions; young adult naive repertoires showed a weaker similar trend, while memory repertoires showed none. Invariant T cells such as MAIT and iNKT could partly confound zero-insertion analyses, though diverse VJ usage argued against this for most clonotypes. Because the same donors could not be followed over many years, the conclusions depended on cross-sectional statistical analysis. Excess twin sharing in beta out-of-frame sequences was weaker because fewer shared sequences lowered the signal-to-noise ratio. In monozygotic twins, out-of-frame TCR alpha sharing was systematically underestimated by recombination models, although the models agreed with sharing between unrelated individuals. Compared with coincidental sharing between unrelated individuals, out-of-frame TCR alpha sequences shared between twins had an excess of sequences with low generation probability.

The method was 5' RACE. Sequencing instrument: Illumina HiSeq 2000. A universal primer binding site was added through template switching, and the final cDNA carried a unique molecular identifier so that TCR cDNA molecules could be counted accurately. First-strand cDNA for TCR alpha and beta chains was synthesized from specific primers in the conserved constant-segment region. To control for contamination, every cDNA library carried two barcodes: a SMART-Mk sample barcode plus Illumina barcodes. TruSeq adapter sequences, together with Illumina sample barcodes, were added in two successive PCR steps. TCR alpha and beta cDNA libraries were sequenced on the Illumina HiSeq platform with custom primers. The authors' analysis ran thus. MiGEC processed the raw reads to extract unique molecular identifiers, while MiXCR was used to determine the CDR3 positions. For each individual, recombination models were inferred using an EM algorithm with the repgenHMM and IGoR tools. The tcR package in R was used for shared clonotype analysis, with sharing normalized by the product of cloneset sizes. To study raw recombination free of thymic and clonal selection effects, out-of-frame nonproductive sequences were analyzed. In TCRdb, the public reads were trimmed at Q25 with fastp and aligned with MiXCR, with productive beta chains retained. Each CDR3 protein appears once, grouped with its most common genes and DNA. The V and J calls and clone size come from TCRdb's table, not from the authors' own analysis. The sample has approximately 680,000 distinct CDR3 sequences on record, roughly 7.2% of them singletons. The ten largest clones take up 1.6% of the sample.

Worth noting for this clonotype: Its antigen has not been determined. Compared with germline, one end of the junction differs, possibly owing to a read error.

The CDR3 runs 13 residues from the cysteine to the phenylalanine. The only DNA kept is the CDR3, 39 bases in frame from the first base. Via the germline V gene, CDR1 is MDHEN and CDR2 SYDVKM. Every donor was a healthy Caucasian. The twin cohort comprised three pairs of female monozygotic twins, all aged roughly 18 to 30 years. The RNA used for TCR libraries was isolated from peripheral blood mononuclear cells. The same sample was also studied in work on yellow fever vaccine responses in identical twins. Per that second paper: The T cell response to vaccination in identical twins was reported by the authors to appear partly convergent and partly personalized. In identical twins, the study followed T cell clones that responded to the vaccine with precision.

Sample: PBMCs. The V and J genes are TRBV28 and TRBJ2-7; the D gene identity is not certain. This clonotype originated in a woman under 30 in good health. The encoded CDR3 is CAGSLRLTYEQYF. The DNA sequence is as follows: TGTGCCGGCAGTTTAAGGCTAACCTACGAGCAGTACTTC.